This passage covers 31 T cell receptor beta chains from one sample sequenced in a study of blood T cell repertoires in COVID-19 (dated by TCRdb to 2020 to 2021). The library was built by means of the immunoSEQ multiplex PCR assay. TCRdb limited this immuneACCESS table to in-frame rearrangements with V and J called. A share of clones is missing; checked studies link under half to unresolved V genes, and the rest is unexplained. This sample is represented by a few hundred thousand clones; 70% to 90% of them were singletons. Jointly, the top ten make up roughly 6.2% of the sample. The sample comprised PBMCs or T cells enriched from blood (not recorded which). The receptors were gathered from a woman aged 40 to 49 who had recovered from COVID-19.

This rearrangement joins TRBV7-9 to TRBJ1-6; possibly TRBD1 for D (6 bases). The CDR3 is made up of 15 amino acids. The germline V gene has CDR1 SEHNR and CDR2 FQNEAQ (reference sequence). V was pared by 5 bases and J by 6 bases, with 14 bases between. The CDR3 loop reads CASSKDSLFNSPLHF. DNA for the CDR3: TGTGCCAGCAGCAAGGACAGTTTGTTTAATTCACCCCTCCACTTT.

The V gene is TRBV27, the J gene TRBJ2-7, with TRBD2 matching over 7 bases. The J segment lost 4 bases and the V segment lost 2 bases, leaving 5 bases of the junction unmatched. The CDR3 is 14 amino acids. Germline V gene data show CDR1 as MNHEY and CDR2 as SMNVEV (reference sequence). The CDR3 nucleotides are TGTGCCAGCAGTTTAGGGGGGGAGCGGTACGAGCAGTACTTC. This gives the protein CASSLGGERYEQYF.

The CDR3: CASSSLREVWETQYF. The CDR3 DNA is TGTGCCAGCAGTTCCTTACGGGAGGTGTGGGAGACCCAGTACTTC. The gene calls are TRBV6-5 and TRBJ2-5, with 7 bases fitting TRBD2. CDR1 and CDR2 from the germline V gene are MNHEY and SVGAGI. This CDR3 has 15 residues. V shed 4 bases and J 5 bases; nucleotides not matched to a gene: 10.

As DNA, the CDR3 is TGTGCCTGGAGTGTAGGGGGGGCTTTGGGTAATGAGCAGTTCTTC. Translation: CAWSVGGALGNEQFF. This chain connects TRBV30 to TRBJ2-1; TRBD2 is a possible D gene (7 bases). Per the germline V gene, CDR1 is GTSNPN and CDR2 is SVGIG (reference sequence). This CDR3 is 15 amino acids long. Trimming shortened V by 0 bases and J by 7 bases, and 16 bases separated the two germline ends. The variable domain in full, with the rest retrieved from reference TRBV30 and TRBJ2-1, is SQTIHQWPATLVQPVGSPLSLECTVEGTSNPNLYWYRQAAGRGLQLLFYSVGIGQISSEVPQNLSASRPQDRQFILSSKKLLLSDSGFYLCAWSVGGALGNEQFFGPGTRLTVL.

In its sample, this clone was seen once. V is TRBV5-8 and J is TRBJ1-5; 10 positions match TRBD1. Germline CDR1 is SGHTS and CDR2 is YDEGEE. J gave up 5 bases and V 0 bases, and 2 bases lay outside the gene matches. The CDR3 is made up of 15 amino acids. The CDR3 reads CASSLDGTGDQPQHF. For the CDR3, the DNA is TGTGCCAGCAGCTTGGATGGGACAGGGGATCAGCCCCAGCATTTT.

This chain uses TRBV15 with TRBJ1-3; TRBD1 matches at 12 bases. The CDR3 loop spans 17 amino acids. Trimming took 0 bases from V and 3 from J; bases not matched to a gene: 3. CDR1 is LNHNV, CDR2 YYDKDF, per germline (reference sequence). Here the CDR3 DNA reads TGTGCCACCAGCAGAGATTGGGACAGGGGGCTTGGAAACACCATATATTTT. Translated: CATSRDWDRGLGNTIYF.

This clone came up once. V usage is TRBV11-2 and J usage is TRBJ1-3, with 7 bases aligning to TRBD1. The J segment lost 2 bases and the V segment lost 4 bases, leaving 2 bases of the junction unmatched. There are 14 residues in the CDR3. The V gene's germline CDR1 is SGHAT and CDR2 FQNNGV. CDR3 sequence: CASSYDRAGNTIYF. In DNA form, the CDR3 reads TGTGCCAGCAGCTACGACAGGGCTGGAAACACCATATATTTT.

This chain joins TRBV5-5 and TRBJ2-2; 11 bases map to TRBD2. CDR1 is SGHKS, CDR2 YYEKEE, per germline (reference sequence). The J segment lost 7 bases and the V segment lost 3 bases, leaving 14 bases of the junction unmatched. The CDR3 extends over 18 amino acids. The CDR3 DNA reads TGTGCCAGCAGCTCCAGTCTACTAGCGGGAGTCGGTGGCGGGGAGCTGTTTTTT. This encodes CASSSSLLAGVGGGELFF.

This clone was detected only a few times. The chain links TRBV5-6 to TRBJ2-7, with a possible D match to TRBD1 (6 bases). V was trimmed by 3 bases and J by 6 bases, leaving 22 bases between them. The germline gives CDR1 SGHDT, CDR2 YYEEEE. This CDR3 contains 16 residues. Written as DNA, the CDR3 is TGTGCCAGCAGCTGGATACGACGACAGGTCTTTGGCGAGCAGTACTTC. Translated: CASSWIRRQVFGEQYF.

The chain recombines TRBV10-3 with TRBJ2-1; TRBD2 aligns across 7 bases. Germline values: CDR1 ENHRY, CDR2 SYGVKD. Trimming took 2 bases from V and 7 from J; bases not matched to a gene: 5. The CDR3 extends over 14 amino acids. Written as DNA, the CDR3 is TGTGCCATCAGTGAGGCGGGAGACGGGAATGAGCAGTTCTTC. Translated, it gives CAISEAGDGNEQFF.

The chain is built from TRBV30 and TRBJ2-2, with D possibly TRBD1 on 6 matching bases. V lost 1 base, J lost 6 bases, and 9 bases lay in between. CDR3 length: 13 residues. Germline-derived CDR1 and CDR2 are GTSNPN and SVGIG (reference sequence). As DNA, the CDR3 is TGTGCCTGGAGTGCAACAGGGTCCGGGGAGCTGTTTTTT. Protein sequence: CAWSATGSGELFF.

The CDR3 here is CAGDRVGEPLHF. The DNA of the CDR3 is TGTGCCGGGGACAGGGTAGGGGAACCCCTCCACTTT. This chain connects TRBV30 to TRBJ1-6, with TRBD1 identical over 9 bases. Germline-derived CDR1 and CDR2 are GTSNPN and SVGIG (reference sequence). This CDR3 contains 12 residues. The ends lost 8 bases at V and 12 bases at J; junction bases unmatched: 8.

The CDR3, as DNA: TGTGCCAGCAGTCCCTCTAACTATGGCTACACCTTC. Protein sequence: CASSPSNYGYTF. The gene calls are TRBV27 and TRBJ1-2; D remains ambiguous. V dropped 5 bases and J dropped 0 bases, with 4 bases sitting between them. CDR3 length: 12 residues. Germline V gives CDR1 MNHEY, CDR2 SMNVEV (reference sequence).

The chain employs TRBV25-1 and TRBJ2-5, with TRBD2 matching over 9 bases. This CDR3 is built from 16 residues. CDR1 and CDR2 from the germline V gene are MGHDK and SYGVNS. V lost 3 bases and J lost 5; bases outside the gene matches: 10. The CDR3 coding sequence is TGTGCCAGCAGTGAGGGAGCTAGCGGGACATGGGAGACCCAGTACTTC. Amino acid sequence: CASSEGASGTWETQYF. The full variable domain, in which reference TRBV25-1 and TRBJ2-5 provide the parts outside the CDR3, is EADIYQTPRYLVIGTGKKITLECSQTMGHDKMYWYQQDPGMELHLIHYSYGVNSTEKGDLSSESTVSRIRTEHFPLTLESARPSHTSQYLCASSEGASGTWETQYFGPGTRLLVL.

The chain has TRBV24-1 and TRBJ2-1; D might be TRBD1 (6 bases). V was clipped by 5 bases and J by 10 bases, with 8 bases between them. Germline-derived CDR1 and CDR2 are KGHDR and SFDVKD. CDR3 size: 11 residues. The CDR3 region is CATSVTGEQFF. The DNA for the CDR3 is TGTGCCACCAGTGTCACAGGGGAGCAGTTCTTC.

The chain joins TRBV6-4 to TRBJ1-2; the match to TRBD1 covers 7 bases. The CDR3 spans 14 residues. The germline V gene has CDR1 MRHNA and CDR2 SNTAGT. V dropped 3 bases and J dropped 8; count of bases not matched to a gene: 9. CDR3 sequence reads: CASSESGTVRGYTF. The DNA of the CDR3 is TGTGCCAGCAGTGAATCCGGGACAGTTCGCGGCTACACCTTC.

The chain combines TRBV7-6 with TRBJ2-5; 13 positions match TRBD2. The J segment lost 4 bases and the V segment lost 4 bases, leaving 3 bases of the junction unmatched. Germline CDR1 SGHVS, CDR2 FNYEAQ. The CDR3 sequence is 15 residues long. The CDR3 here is CASSWGLAGPETQYF. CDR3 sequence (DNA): TGTGCCAGCAGCTGGGGACTAGCGGGACCAGAGACCCAGTACTTC. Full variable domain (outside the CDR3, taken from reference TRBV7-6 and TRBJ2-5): GAGVSQSPRYKVTKRGQDVALRCDPISGHVSLYWYRQALGQGPEFLTYFNYEAQQDKSGLPNDRFSAERPEGSISTLTIQRTEQRDSAMYRCASSWGLAGPETQYFGPGTRLLVL.

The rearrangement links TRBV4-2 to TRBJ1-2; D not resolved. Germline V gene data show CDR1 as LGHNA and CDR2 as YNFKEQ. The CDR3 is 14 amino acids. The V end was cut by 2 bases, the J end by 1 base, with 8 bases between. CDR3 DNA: TGTGCCAGCAGCCAAAAAGTAGTTAACTATGGCTACACCTTC. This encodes CASSQKVVNYGYTF.

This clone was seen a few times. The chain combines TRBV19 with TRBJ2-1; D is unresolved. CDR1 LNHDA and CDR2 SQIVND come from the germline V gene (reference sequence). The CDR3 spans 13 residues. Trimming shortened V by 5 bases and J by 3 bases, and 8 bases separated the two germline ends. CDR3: CASSPLLYNEQFF. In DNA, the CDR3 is TGTGCCAGTAGTCCTCTCCTCTACAATGAGCAGTTCTTC.

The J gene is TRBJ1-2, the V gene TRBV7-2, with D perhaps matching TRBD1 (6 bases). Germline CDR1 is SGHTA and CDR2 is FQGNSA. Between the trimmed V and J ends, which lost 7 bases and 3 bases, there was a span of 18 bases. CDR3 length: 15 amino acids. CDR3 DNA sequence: TGTGCCAGCACCATGTCAAGTCAGGGGTACTATGGCTACACCTTC. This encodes CASTMSSQGYYGYTF.

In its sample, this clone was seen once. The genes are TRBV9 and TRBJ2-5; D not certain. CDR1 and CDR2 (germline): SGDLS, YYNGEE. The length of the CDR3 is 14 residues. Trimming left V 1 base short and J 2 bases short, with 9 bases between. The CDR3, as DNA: TGTGCCAGCAGCGTATCAGGAACACAAGAGACCCAGTACTTC. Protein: CASSVSGTQETQYF.

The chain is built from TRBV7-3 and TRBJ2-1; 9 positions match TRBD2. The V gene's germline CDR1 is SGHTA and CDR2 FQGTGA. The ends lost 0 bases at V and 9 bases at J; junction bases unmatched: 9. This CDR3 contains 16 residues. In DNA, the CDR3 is TGTGCCAGCAGCTTAACTCTGGCTAGCGGGACGAGTGAGCAGTTCTTC. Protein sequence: CASSLTLASGTSEQFF.

For the CDR3, the DNA is TGCAGCCACATAGGGACAGGGGGAGGCTACACCTTC. The encoded protein is CSHIGTGGGYTF. J is TRBJ1-2 and V is TRBV29-1, with TRBD1 matching 11 bases. The ends lost 8 bases at V and 8 bases at J; junction bases unmatched: 7. CDR3 length equals 12 residues. Germline loops: CDR1 SQVTM, CDR2 ANQGSEA.

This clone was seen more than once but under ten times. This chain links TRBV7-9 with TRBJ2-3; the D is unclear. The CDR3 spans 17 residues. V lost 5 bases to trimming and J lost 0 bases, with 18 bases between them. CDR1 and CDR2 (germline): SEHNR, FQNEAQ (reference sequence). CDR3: CASSVRGVGPSTDTQYF. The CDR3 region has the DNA TGTGCCAGCAGCGTGAGAGGAGTGGGTCCTAGCACAGATACGCAGTATTTT.

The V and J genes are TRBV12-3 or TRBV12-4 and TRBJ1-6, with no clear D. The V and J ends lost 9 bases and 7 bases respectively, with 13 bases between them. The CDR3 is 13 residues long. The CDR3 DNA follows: TGTGCCAGTAATCCAAATCGGAATTCACCCCTCCACTTT. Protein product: CASNPNRNSPLHF.

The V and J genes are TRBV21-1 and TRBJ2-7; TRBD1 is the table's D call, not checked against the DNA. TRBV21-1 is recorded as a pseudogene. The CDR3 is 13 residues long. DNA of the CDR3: TGTGCCAGCGGCGAGGTTAGGGGTAACGAGCAGTACTTC. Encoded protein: CASGEVRGNEQYF.

The CDR3 sequence: CASSWGTRTDTQYF. DNA of the CDR3: TGTGCCAGTAGTTGGGGGACTAGGACAGATACGCAGTATTTT. The chain joins TRBV19 to TRBJ2-3; TRBD2 aligns across 8 bases. The CDR3 has 14 residues. Germline CDR1 reads LNHDA; CDR2 reads SQIVND (reference sequence). V was clipped by 5 bases and J by 3 bases; unmatched bases: 4.

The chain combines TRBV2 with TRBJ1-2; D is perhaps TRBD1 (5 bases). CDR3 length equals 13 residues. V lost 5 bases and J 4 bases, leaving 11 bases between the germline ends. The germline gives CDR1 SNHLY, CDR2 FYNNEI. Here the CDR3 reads CASSPSGPYGYTF. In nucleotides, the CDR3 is TGTGCCAGCAGTCCTTCAGGGCCCTATGGCTACACCTTC. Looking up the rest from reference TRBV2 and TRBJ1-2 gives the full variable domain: EPEVTQTPSHQVTQMGQEVILRCVPISNHLYFYWYRQILGQKVEFLVSFYNNEISEKSEIFDDQFSVERPDGSNFTLKIRSTKLEDSAMYFCASSPSGPYGYTFGSGTRLTVV.

The CDR3 DNA reads TGTGCCAGCAGTTACTCGGGACAGGGGATCATTTGGAACTACTACGAGCAGTACTTC. This gives the protein CASSYSGQGIIWNYYEQYF. The chain is built from TRBV6-2 or TRBV6-3 and TRBJ2-7; 10 bases are shared with TRBD1. This CDR3 spans 19 amino acids. Unmatched junction bases numbered 14, after V lost 0 bases and J lost 3 bases. Germline V CDR1 and CDR2: MNHEY, SVGEGT.

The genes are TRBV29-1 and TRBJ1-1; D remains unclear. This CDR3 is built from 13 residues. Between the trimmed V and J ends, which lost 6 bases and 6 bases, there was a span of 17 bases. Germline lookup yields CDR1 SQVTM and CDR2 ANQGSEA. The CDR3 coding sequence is TGCAGCGTCCGTAGCCCCAGAAACCCTGAAGCTTTCTTT. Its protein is CSVRSPRNPEAFF.

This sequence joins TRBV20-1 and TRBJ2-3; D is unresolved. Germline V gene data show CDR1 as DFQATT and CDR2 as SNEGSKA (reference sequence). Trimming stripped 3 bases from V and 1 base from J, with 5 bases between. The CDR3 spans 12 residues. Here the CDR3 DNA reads TGCAGTGCTAGTGTCGGCACAGATACGCAGTATTTT. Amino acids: CSASVGTDTQYF.